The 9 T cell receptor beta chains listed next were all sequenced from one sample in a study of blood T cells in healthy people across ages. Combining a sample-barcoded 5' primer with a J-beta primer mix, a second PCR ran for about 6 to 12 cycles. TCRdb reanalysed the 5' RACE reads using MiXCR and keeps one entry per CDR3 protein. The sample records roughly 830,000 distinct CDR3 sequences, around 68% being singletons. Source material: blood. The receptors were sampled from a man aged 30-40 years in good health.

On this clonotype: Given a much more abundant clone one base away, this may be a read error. CDR3 bases: TGCAGTGCTAGAGATCGATGGAAGGGGGGCGCAACGTGGGAGCAGTACTTC. Translated, it gives CSARDRWKGGATWEQYF. The chain employs TRBV20-1 and TRBJ2-7; D may match TRBD1 or TRBD2 (6 bases each). Germline-derived CDR1 and CDR2 are DFQATT and SNEGSKA (reference sequence). This CDR3 is 17 amino acids long. V was pared by 0 bases and J by 7 bases, with 25 bases between.

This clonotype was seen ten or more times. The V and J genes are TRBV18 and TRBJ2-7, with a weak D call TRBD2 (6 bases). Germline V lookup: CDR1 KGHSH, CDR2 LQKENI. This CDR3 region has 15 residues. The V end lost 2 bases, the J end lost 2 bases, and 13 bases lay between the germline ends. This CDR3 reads CASSPMSGVPYEQYF. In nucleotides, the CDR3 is TGTGCCAGCTCACCAATGTCGGGGGTCCCCTACGAGCAGTACTTC. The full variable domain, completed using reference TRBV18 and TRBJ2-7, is NAGVMQNPRHLVRRRGQEARLRCSPMKGHSHVYWYRQLPEEGLKFMVYLQKENIIDESGMPKERFSAEFPKEGPSILRIQQVVRGDSAAYFCASSPMSGVPYEQYFGPGTRLTVT.

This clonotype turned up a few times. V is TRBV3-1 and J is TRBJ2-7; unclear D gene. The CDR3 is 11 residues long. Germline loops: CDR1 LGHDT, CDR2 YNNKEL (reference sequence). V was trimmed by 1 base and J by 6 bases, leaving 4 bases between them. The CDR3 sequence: CASSQAAEQYF. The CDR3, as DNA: TGTGCCAGCAGCCAAGCGGCCGAGCAGTACTTC.

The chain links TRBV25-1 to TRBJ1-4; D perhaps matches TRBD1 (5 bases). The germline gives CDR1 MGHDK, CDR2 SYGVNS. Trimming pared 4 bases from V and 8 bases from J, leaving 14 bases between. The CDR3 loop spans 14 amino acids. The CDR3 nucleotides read TGTGCCAGCAGTGGACCAGGGTCTTGGGAAAAACTGTTTTTT. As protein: CASSGPGSWEKLFF.

The CDR3 DNA reads TGTGCCAGCAGCAAAGGGACTAGTCCTGGCAATGAGCAGTACTTC. This translates into CASSKGTSPGNEQYF. The J gene is TRBJ2-7, the V gene TRBV7-2; 8 bases line up with TRBD2. From germline, CDR1 is SGHTA and CDR2 FQGNSA. V gave up 5 bases and J gave up 7 bases; unmatched junction bases: 13. This CDR3 region has 15 residues.

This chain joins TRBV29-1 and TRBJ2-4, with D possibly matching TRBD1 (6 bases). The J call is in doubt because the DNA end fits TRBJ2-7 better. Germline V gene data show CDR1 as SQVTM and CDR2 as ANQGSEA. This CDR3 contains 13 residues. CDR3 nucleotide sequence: TGCAGCGTTAACCAGGGGAGAGCCTACGAGCAGTACTTC. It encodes CSVNQGRAYEQYF.

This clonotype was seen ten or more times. CDR3 sequence (DNA): TGTGCCAGCAGCCAAGAGCCCGGGACAGGGGCCGACGAGCAGTACTTC. This sequence encodes CASSQEPGTGADEQYF. The chain couples TRBV4-2 to TRBJ2-7; TRBD1 aligns across 10 bases. The CDR3 spans 16 residues. The V and J ends lost 0 bases and 5 bases, in that order; junction bases with no gene match: 7. Germline CDR1 reads LGHNA; CDR2 reads YNFKEQ.

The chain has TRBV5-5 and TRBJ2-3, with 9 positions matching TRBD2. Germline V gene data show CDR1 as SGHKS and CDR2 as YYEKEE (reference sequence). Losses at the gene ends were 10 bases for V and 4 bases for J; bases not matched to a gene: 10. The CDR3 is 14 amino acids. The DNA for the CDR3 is TGTGCCGCTTCGCGGGGGGGCCGCGCAGATACGCAGTATTTT. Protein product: CAASRGGRADTQYF.

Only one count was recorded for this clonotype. This CDR3 reads CASSQFPPGRDGYTF. The CDR3, as DNA: TGTGCCAGCAGCCAATTCCCCCCGGGGAGGGATGGCTACACCTTC. This chain connects TRBV3-1 to TRBJ1-2; D not certain. Trimming left V 2 bases short and J 6 bases short, with 16 bases between. The CDR3 totals 15 residues. Germline CDR1 and CDR2: LGHDT and YNNKEL (reference sequence).